This TCR beta chain originates from a study of cytomegalovirus exposure and HLA in healthy donors. At the level of the study: Early released data had about 85 million unique TCRs, all coming from HLA-typed donors.

Of note for this clone: The antigen is unknown.

The primer mix had 60 Vbeta and 13 Jbeta primers. TCRdb's table, derived via immunoSEQ multiplex PCR, lists solely in-frame clones and lacks some. The table for this sample gives around 190,000 clones. The study, taken as a whole, reports: When analyzed later, the rates of TCR association showed variation by HLA locus, with DRB1 the most and HLA-C the fewest.

V lost 7 bases and J lost 4, with 19 bases in between. Germline-derived CDR1 and CDR2 are LNHDA and SQIVND (reference sequence). This CDR3 is 15 amino acids long. The V gene is TRBV19, the J gene TRBJ1-2; the D is unclear. The specimen was PBMCs. This receptor was taken from a woman in her thirties in good health and CMV-seropositive. CDR3 sequence reads: CASTHRSGLGYGYTF. DNA of the CDR3: TGTGCCAGTACCCACCGCTCTGGTCTCGGCTATGGCTACACCTTC.